This TCR beta chain came from a study of blood T cell repertoires in COVID-19. Turning to the study itself: Sites in the United States, Italy and Spain provided acute and convalescent COVID-19 samples. PBMCs, B-cell-depleted T cells, or T cells were the source of the cDNA or gDNA that made up the material.

The authors' processing: Nucleated cell counts were estimated from reference gene primer amplification. Measured with immunoSEQ multiplex PCR; TCRdb has only the in-frame clones, and not every one. Clonal size and the V and J genes are those of that table, whereas D and trimming came from the DNA. The table includes 280,000 or so clones, around 86% detected once. CDR1 and CDR2 from the germline V gene are SNHLY and FYNNEI. V was shortened by 0 bases and J by 6 bases, with 12 bases between the two germline ends. This CDR3 has 15 amino acids. The chain uses TRBV2 and TRBJ1-5; D is unresolved. Sequenced: peripheral blood. The TCR originated in a woman in her twenties or thirties who had recovered from COVID-19. The CDR3 nucleotides read TGTGCCAGCAGTGAAGCCGGCCCCAGCGTTCAGCCCCAGCATTTT. Translation: CASSEAGPSVQPQHF.